These 28 T cell receptor beta chains originate from one sample sequenced in a study of control samples from healthy donors and cancer patients. The method was immunoSEQ multiplex PCR; TCRdb's version includes in-frame clones alone and lacks a portion of them. The sample lists tens of thousands of clones; roughly 90% were seen once. Source material: PBMCs. All receptors derive from a woman between 55 and 75 years old with head and neck cancer.

The chain recombines TRBV18 with TRBJ1-1, with unresolved D. Germline-derived CDR1 and CDR2 are KGHSH and LQKENI. The germline V and J ends were trimmed by 6 bases and 7 bases, with 18 bases remaining between them. The CDR3 has 14 residues. CDR3 nucleotide sequence: TGTGCCAGCTCGCTGGCTGGGGATTCGGGTGAAGCTTTCTTT. Protein: CASSLAGDSGEAFF.

The chain combines TRBV25-1 with TRBJ2-2, with TRBD1 matching 10 bases. Per the germline V gene, CDR1 is MGHDK and CDR2 is SYGVNS. This CDR3 is built from 17 residues. Unmatched junction bases numbered 6, after V lost 2 bases and J lost 3 bases. The CDR3 bases are TGTGCCAGCAGTGAAACCCGGACAGGGGGTCACACCGGGGAGCTGTTTTTT. Translation gives CASSETRTGGHTGELFF.

CDR3 sequence: CASSWGPNSPLHF. In nucleotides, the CDR3 is TGTGCCAGCAGCTGGGGACCTAATTCACCCCTCCACTTT. V gene TRBV7-9 combines with J gene TRBJ1-6; D is possibly TRBD1 (5 bases). Trimming took off 4 bases at V and 6 bases at J, with 7 bases between the two ends. This CDR3 spans 13 amino acids. Germline V gene sequence: CDR1 SEHNR, CDR2 FQNEAQ (reference sequence).

The chain employs TRBV7-9 and TRBJ1-4, with unresolved D. Between the trimmed V and J ends, which lost 2 bases and 2 bases, there was a span of 9 bases. The CDR3 is 15 residues long. The germline gives CDR1 SEHNR, CDR2 FQNEAQ (reference sequence). The CDR3, as DNA: TGTGCCAGCAGCTTAAACACCCCGACTAATGAAAAACTGTTTTTT. This encodes CASSLNTPTNEKLFF.

The chain links TRBV29-1 to TRBJ2-1; possibly TRBD1 for D (6 bases). V was trimmed by 3 bases and J by 4 bases, leaving 13 bases between them. This CDR3 spans 14 amino acids. CDR1 is SQVTM, CDR2 ANQGSEA, per germline. DNA of the CDR3: TGCAGCGTTGATTGGCTAAGGGGGTACAATGAGCAGTTCTTC. Translating it yields CSVDWLRGYNEQFF.

The chain employs TRBV21-1 and TRBJ1-2; the table names TRBD1, a call not compared with the DNA. TRBV21-1 is designated a pseudogene. The CDR3 has 13 amino acids. CDR3 region: CASSLQGARGYTF. In DNA, the CDR3 is TGTGCCAGCAGCCTTCAGGGGGCCCGGGGCTACACCTTC.

This clone was observed a single time. The rearrangement joins TRBV5-4 to TRBJ1-4; no clear D gene. Germline lookup yields CDR1 SGHNT and CDR2 YYREEE (reference sequence). This CDR3 contains 13 residues. V lost 0 bases and J 4 bases, leaving 4 bases between the germline ends. CDR3 loop: CASSLALNEKLFF. The CDR3 DNA reads as TGTGCCAGCAGCTTGGCCCTTAATGAAAAACTGTTTTTT. Filled out from reference TRBV5-4 and TRBJ1-4, the complete variable domain reads ETGVTQSPTHLIKTRGQQVTLRCSSQSGHNTVSWYQQALGQGPQFIFQYYREEENGRGNFPPRFSGLQFPNYSSELNVNALELDDSALYLCASSLALNEKLFFGSGTQLSVL.

The V call is TRBV29-1, the J call TRBJ1-2; no clear D. The V and J ends lost 4 bases and 4 bases respectively, with 10 bases between them. Germline V CDR1 and CDR2: SQVTM, ANQGSEA. The CDR3 is 12 amino acids. The CDR3: CSVGEGRYGYTF. DNA for the CDR3: TGCAGCGTTGGGGAAGGGCGCTATGGCTACACCTTC. Variable domain in full (rest from reference TRBV29-1 and TRBJ1-2): SAVISQKPSRDICQRGTSLTIQCQVDSQVTMMFWYRQQPGQSLTLIATANQGSEATYESGFVIDKFPISRPNLTFSTLTVSNMSPEDSSIYLCSVGEGRYGYTFGSGTRLTVV.

The V and J genes are TRBV4-3 and TRBJ2-3, with D unclear. The CDR3 extends over 14 amino acids. The germline CDR1 and CDR2 sequences are LGHNA and YSLEER. Trimming pared 3 bases from V and 1 base from J, leaving 8 bases between. The CDR3 bases are TGCGCCAGCAGCCAGAATGTAGGCACAGATACGCAGTATTTT. Amino acids: CASSQNVGTDTQYF.

The genes are TRBV6-6 and TRBJ1-2, with 9 bases aligning to TRBD1. This CDR3 is 15 amino acids long. Trimming removed 9 bases from V and 6 bases from J; junction bases left unmatched: 14. Germline V gives CDR1 MNHNY, CDR2 SVGAGI (reference sequence). The CDR3 DNA is TGTGCCAGTAATGGGGACAGGGCAAAGGGGGATGGCTACACCTTC. Translation gives CASNGDRAKGDGYTF.

V gene TRBV11-1 combines with J gene TRBJ2-2, with D perhaps matching TRBD1 (6 bases). The CDR3 is 15 amino acids. Trimming cost V 1 base and J 6 bases, with 12 bases left between them. CDR1 and CDR2 (germline): SGHAT, FQDESV (reference sequence). The CDR3 reads CASSLDAKGAGELFF. The CDR3 DNA follows: TGTGCCAGCAGCTTAGACGCGAAGGGGGCCGGGGAGCTGTTTTTT.

V gene TRBV2 combines with J gene TRBJ2-7, with TRBD1 identical over 11 bases. Losses at the gene ends were 5 bases for V and 1 base for J; bases not matched to a gene: 4. This CDR3 spans 15 amino acids. The germline V gene encodes CDR1 SNHLY and CDR2 FYNNEI. The CDR3 coding sequence is TGTGCCAGCAGTCCGGGACAGGGGGTGTCCTACGAGCAGTACTTC. This translates into CASSPGQGVSYEQYF.

V usage is TRBV7-2 and J usage is TRBJ2-1, with 10 bases aligning to TRBD2. The germline V gene encodes CDR1 SGHTA and CDR2 FQGNSA. CDR3 length: 17 residues. J lost 1 base, V lost 3 bases, and 6 bases had no gene match. In DNA form, the CDR3 reads TGTGCCAGCAGCTTTGAAAGCGGGAGGGGGTCCTACAATGAGCAGTTCTTC. It is translated as CASSFESGRGSYNEQFF.

This chain joins TRBV14 and TRBJ1-1; tentative D call: TRBD1 (5 bases). The CDR3 totals 13 residues. Germline loops: CDR1 SGHDN, CDR2 FVKESK. The ends were cut back, 4 bases at V and 5 bases at J, with 11 bases in the middle. The DNA for the CDR3 is TGTGCCAGCAGCCTACAGGCGCGGACTGAAGCTTTCTTT. Translated: CASSLQARTEAFF.

The rearrangement uses TRBV3-1 (or the pseudogene TRBV3-2) and TRBJ2-1, with D maybe TRBD2 (6 bases). The CDR3 sequence is 15 residues long. The V end lost 4 bases, the J end lost 2 bases, and 12 bases lay between the germline ends. Per germline, CDR1 LGHDT and CDR2 YNNKEL (reference sequence). CDR3: CASSPLASTYNEQFF. In nucleotides, the CDR3 is TGTGCCAGCAGCCCCCTAGCGTCTACCTACAATGAGCAGTTCTTC.

Only one count was recorded for this clone. The chain employs TRBV6-2 or TRBV6-3 and TRBJ1-1; possible D gene TRBD1, 6 bases. Germline CDR1 reads MNHEY; CDR2 reads SVGEGT. This CDR3 comprises 16 residues. Trimming took 2 bases from V and 6 from J, leaving 19 bases between them. CDR3: CASSYLTGSRSPEAFF. Here the CDR3 DNA reads TGTGCCAGCAGTTACCTAACAGGGTCCCGTAGTCCTGAAGCTTTCTTT.

This rearrangement joins TRBV7-2 to TRBJ2-2; maybe TRBD2 (5 bases). The CDR3 is 16 amino acids. Germline lookup yields CDR1 SGHTA and CDR2 FQGNSA. Trimming took off 2 bases at V and 4 bases at J, with 14 bases between the two ends. The CDR3, as DNA: TGTGCCAGCAGCTTACATGCCCCGGGAACCACCGGGGAGCTGTTTTTT. Translation gives CASSLHAPGTTGELFF. The entire variable domain, with the rest obtained from reference TRBV7-2 and TRBJ2-2, is as follows: GAGVSQSPSNKVTEKGKDVELRCDPISGHTALYWYRQSLGQGLEFLIYFQGNSAPDKSGLPSDRFSAERTGGSVSTLTIQRTQQEDSAVYLCASSLHAPGTTGELFFGEGSRLTVL.

The CDR3 loop reads CASSMRRPGQQSNTGELFF. In nucleotides, the CDR3 is TGTGCCAGTAGTATGAGGAGGCCAGGACAACAATCGAACACCGGGGAGCTGTTTTTT. This sequence joins TRBV19 and TRBJ2-2; D may be TRBD1 or TRBD2 (5 bases each). The germline V gene has CDR1 LNHDA and CDR2 SQIVND (reference sequence). V was pared by 3 bases and J by 0 bases, with 20 bases between. The CDR3 has 19 residues.

The rearrangement uses TRBV7-9 and TRBJ2-5; 13 positions match TRBD2. The germline V gene has CDR1 SEHNR and CDR2 FQNEAQ (reference sequence). The CDR3 has 17 amino acids. The V segment lost 5 bases and the J segment 5 bases; nucleotides outside the gene matches: 11. CDR3 DNA sequence: TGTGCCAGCAGCGTACTAGCGGGAGGGTGGTTCGGGGAGACCCAGTACTTC. Translation gives CASSVLAGGWFGETQYF.

The chain links TRBV11-3 to TRBJ2-7, with 9 bases that match TRBD2. The J segment lost 2 bases and the V segment lost 5 bases, leaving 4 bases of the junction unmatched. Germline V gene sequence: CDR1 SGHNT, CDR2 YENEEA. CDR3 length: 14 residues. In nucleotides, the CDR3 is TGTGCCAGCAGCCCCAGCGGGAGGCCCTACGAGCAGTACTTC. This translates into CASSPSGRPYEQYF.

In the case of this clone: Mismatch with germline at one junction end may stem from a read error. The chain employs TRBV28 and TRBJ1-6; 10 bases are shared with TRBD1. Germline V gene lookup returns CDR1 MDHEN and CDR2 SYDVKM. The length of the CDR3 is 11 residues. CDR3 DNA: TGTGCCAGCAGTTCTGGACAGGGGGTGGAATTT. Translated: CASSSGQGVEF.

This chain links TRBV19 with TRBJ1-1, with D perhaps TRBD1 (5 bases). Germline V gene lookup returns CDR1 LNHDA and CDR2 SQIVND (reference sequence). The CDR3 totals 14 residues. Trimming cost V 7 bases and J 6 bases, with 18 bases left between them. In DNA form, the CDR3 reads TGTGCCAGTACCCGATGGGGGGAGATGTCTGAAGCTTTCTTT. Translating it yields CASTRWGEMSEAFF.

The DNA for the CDR3 is TGTGCCTGGAGTGTACTTGCGGGAGTGAATGAGCAGTTCTTC. Translation: CAWSVLAGVNEQFF. The chain couples TRBV30 to TRBJ2-1; 7 bases align to TRBD2. CDR3 length: 14 amino acids. Losses at the gene ends were 0 bases for V and 7 bases for J; bases not matched to a gene: 6. The germline V gene has CDR1 GTSNPN and CDR2 SVGIG (reference sequence).

The J gene is TRBJ2-7, the V gene TRBV9; 11 bases map to TRBD1. Germline CDR1 reads SGDLS; CDR2 reads YYNGEE. V gave up 4 bases and J gave up 3 bases; unmatched junction bases: 3. The CDR3 spans 14 residues. The CDR3 loop reads CASSIGTGGYEQYF. The CDR3 DNA sequence: TGTGCCAGCAGCATCGGGACAGGGGGCTACGAGCAGTACTTC.

The chain has TRBV6-5 and TRBJ2-7, with D uncertain. Per germline, CDR1 MNHEY and CDR2 SVGAGI. The CDR3 runs 12 residues. V lost 9 bases, J lost 4 bases, and 13 bases lay in between. This CDR3 is CASKWTNYEQYF. DNA of the CDR3: TGTGCCAGTAAGTGGACCAATTACGAGCAGTACTTC.

The chain is built from TRBV5-6 and TRBJ2-5; D is possibly TRBD1 (6 bases). The CDR3 spans 14 residues. Germline V lookup: CDR1 SGHDT, CDR2 YYEEEE. Trimming cost V 4 bases and J 4 bases, with 14 bases left between them. The CDR3 spells CASSLDRRRETQYF. CDR3 in DNA: TGTGCCAGCAGCCTTGACAGGCGGCGAGAGACCCAGTACTTC.

This chain joins TRBV29-1 and TRBJ2-1; 9 nucleotides line up with TRBD2. Germline values: CDR1 SQVTM, CDR2 ANQGSEA. CDR3 length equals 18 residues. Trimming at V came to 1 base and at J to 2 bases, leaving 12 bases not matched to a gene. The CDR3: CSVEGAGGRARTYNEQFF. The DNA of the CDR3 is TGCAGCGTTGAAGGTGCTGGCGGGAGGGCCCGAACCTACAATGAGCAGTTCTTC.

CDR3 region: CASSPIVGRAGDNEQFF. The CDR3 DNA is TGTGCCAGCTCACCAATTGTCGGGAGGGCCGGTGACAATGAGCAGTTCTTC. This chain uses TRBV18 with TRBJ2-1; 8 bases are a match to TRBD2. CDR1 is KGHSH and CDR2 is LQKENI in the germline V gene. This CDR3 has 17 amino acids. Unmatched junction bases numbered 11, after V lost 2 bases and J lost 5 bases.